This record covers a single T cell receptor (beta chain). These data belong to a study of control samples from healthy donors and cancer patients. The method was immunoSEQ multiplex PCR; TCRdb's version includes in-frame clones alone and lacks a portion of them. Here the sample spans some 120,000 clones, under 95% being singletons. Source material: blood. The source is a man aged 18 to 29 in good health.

The CDR3 coding sequence is TGCGCCAGCAGCTACCAACAGGATACCGGCCCCACTGAAGCTTTCTTT. Translating it yields CASSYQQDTGPTEAFF. The rearrangement joins TRBV10-1 to TRBJ1-1, with D tentatively TRBD1 (5 bases). CDR3 length equals 16 residues. CDR1 and CDR2 (germline): WNHNN, SYGVQD (reference sequence). V shed 6 bases and J shed 4 bases, with 21 bases lying between them.